This entry features one T cell receptor beta chain sequence. The CDR3 has 19 amino acids. The germline V gene encodes CDR1 KGHDR and CDR2 SFDVKD. J was trimmed by 4 bases and V by 4 bases; bases with no gene match: 16. The data were taken from a study of patients and donors after allogeneic stem cell transplantation. TCRdb used MiXCR to reprocess the RT-PCR reads, holding one entry per CDR3 protein. The sample lists around 240,000 distinct CDR3 sequences, around an eighth occurring once. This chain uses TRBV24-1 with TRBJ2-5; 11 nucleotides line up with TRBD1. This receptor was taken from a human donor who was either an allogeneic HSCT recipient or a stem cell or donor lymphocyte infusion donor (not recorded which). It is not recorded whose cells these are; they may come from a transplant donor. What was sequenced was blood, either unsorted or a sorted T cell fraction (not recorded which). The CDR3 DNA is TGTGCCACCAGTGACCCAGGAGAATCGGACAGGGGGCGCCCAGAGACCCAGTACTTC. As protein: CATSDPGESDRGRPETQYF.